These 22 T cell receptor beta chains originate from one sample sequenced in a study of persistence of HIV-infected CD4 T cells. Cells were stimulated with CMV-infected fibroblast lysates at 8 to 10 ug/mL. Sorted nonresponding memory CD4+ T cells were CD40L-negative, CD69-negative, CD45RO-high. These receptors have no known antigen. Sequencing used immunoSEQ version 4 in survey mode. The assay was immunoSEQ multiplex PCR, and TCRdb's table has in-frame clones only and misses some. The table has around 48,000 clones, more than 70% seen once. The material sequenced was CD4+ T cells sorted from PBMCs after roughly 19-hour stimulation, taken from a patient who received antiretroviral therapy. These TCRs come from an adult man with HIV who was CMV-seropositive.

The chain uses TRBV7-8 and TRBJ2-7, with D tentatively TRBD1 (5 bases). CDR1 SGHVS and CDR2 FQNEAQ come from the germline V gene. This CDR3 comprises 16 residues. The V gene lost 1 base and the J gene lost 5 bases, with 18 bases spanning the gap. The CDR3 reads CASSLDLTRVKHEQYF. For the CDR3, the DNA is TGTGCCAGCAGCTTAGATCTTACCAGGGTGAAGCACGAGCAGTACTTC.

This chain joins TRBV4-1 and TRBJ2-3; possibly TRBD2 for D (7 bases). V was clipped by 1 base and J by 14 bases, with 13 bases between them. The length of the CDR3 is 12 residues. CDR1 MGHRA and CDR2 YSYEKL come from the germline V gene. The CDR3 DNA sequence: TGCGCCAGCAGCCAAGGGAATGCGGGGGCGTATTTT. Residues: CASSQGNAGAYF.

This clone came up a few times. CDR3 amino acids: CASSPPLYNEQFF. In nucleotides, the CDR3 is TGTGCCAGCTCACCACCCCTCTACAATGAGCAGTTCTTC. V and J are TRBV18 and TRBJ2-1; D gene unclear. Trimming stripped 0 bases from V and 3 bases from J, with 3 bases between. This CDR3 comprises 13 residues. Germline V gene data show CDR1 as KGHSH and CDR2 as LQKENI.

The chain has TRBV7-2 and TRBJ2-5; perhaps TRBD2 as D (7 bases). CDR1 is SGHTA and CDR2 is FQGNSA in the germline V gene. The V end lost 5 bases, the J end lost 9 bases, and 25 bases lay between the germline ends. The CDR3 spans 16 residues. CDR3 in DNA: TGTGCCAGCAGCCTCCATGGGGTAGGGGAGGGGGAGCCCCAGTACTTC. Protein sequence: CASSLHGVGEGEPQYF.

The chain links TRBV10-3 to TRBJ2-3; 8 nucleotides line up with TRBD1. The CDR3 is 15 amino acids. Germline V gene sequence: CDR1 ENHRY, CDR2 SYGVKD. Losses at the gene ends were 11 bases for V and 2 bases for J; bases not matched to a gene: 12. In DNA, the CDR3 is TGTGCCGCGTCAGGGGGCAATCTGAACACAGATACGCAGTATTTT. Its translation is CAASGGNLNTDTQYF.

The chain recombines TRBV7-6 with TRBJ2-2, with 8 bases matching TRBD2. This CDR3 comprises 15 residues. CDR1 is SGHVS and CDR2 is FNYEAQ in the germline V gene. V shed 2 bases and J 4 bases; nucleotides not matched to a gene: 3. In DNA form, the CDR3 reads TGTGCCAGCAGCTTAACCGCGGGGGGCACCGGGGAGCTGTTTTTT. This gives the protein CASSLTAGGTGELFF. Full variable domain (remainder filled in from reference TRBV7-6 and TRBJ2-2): GAGVSQSPRYKVTKRGQDVALRCDPISGHVSLYWYRQALGQGPEFLTYFNYEAQQDKSGLPNDRFSAERPEGSISTLTIQRTEQRDSAMYRCASSLTAGGTGELFFGEGSRLTVL.

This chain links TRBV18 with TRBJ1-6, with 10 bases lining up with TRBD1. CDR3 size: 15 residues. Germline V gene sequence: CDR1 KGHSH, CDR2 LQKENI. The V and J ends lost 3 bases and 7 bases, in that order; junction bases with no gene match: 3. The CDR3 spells CASSPLGQGNSPLHF. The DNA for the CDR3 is TGTGCCAGCTCACCCCTGGGACAGGGGAATTCACCCCTCCACTTT.

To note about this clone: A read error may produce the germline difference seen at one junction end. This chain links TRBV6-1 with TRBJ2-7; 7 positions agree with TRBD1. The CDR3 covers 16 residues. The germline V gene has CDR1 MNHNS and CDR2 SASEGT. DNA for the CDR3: TGTGCCAGCACTGAAGCTTACAGGGGCCAAGTCTACGAGCAGTACTTC. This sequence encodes CASTEAYRGQVYEQYF.

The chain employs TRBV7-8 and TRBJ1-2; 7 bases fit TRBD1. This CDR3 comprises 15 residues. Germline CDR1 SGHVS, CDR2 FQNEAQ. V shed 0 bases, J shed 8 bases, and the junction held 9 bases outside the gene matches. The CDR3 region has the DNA TGTGCCAGCAGCTTAGCGGGGACAGTGTCCGCCGGCTACACCTTC. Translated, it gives CASSLAGTVSAGYTF.

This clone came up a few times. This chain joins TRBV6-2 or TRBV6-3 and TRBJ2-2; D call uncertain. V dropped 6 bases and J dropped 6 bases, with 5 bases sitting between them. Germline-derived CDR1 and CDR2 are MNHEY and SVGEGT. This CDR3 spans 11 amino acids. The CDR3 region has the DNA TGTGCCAGCAGCCTGCCCGGGGAGCTGTTTTTT. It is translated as CASSLPGELFF.

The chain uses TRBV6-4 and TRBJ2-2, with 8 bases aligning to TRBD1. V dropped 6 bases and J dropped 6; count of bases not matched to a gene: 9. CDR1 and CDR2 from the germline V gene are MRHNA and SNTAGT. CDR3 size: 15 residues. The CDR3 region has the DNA TGTGCCAGCAGCCGGACAGGGAATTTAGCCGGGGAGCTGTTTTTT. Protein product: CASSRTGNLAGELFF.

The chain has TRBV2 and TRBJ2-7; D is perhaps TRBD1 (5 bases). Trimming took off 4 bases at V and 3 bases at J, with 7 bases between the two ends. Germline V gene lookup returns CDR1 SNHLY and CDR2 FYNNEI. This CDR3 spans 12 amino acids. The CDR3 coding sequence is TGTGCCAGCAGTGTAAGGGGCTACGAGCAGTACTTC. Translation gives CASSVRGYEQYF. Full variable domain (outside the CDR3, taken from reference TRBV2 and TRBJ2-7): EPEVTQTPSHQVTQMGQEVILRCVPISNHLYFYWYRQILGQKVEFLVSFYNNEISEKSEIFDDQFSVERPDGSNFTLKIRSTKLEDSAMYFCASSVRGYEQYFGPGTRLTVT.

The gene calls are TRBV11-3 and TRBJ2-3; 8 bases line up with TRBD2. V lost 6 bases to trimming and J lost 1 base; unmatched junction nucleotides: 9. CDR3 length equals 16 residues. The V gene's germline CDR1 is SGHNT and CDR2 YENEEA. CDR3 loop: CASSSAGGAGTDTQYF. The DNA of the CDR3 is TGTGCCAGCAGTTCGGCCGGGGGGGCAGGCACAGATACGCAGTATTTT.

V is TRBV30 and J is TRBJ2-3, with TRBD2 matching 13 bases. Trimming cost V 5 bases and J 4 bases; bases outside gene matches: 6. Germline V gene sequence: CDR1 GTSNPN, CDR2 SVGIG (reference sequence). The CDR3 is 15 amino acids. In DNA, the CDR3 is TGTGCCTGGGGGCGGACTAGCGGGGGACCAGATACGCAGTATTTT. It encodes CAWGRTSGGPDTQYF. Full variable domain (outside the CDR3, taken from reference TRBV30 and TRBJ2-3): SQTIHQWPATLVQPVGSPLSLECTVEGTSNPNLYWYRQAAGRGLQLLFYSVGIGQISSEVPQNLSASRPQDRQFILSSKKLLLSDSGFYLCAWGRTSGGPDTQYFGPGTRLTVL.

The chain's CDR3 is CSVYLGTGSQETQYF. CDR3 nucleotide sequence: TGCAGCGTATACTTAGGGACAGGGAGCCAAGAGACCCAGTACTTC. J is TRBJ2-5 and V is TRBV29-1; TRBD1 aligns across 9 bases. This CDR3 has 15 amino acids. Per germline, CDR1 SQVTM and CDR2 ANQGSEA. V lost 6 bases, J lost 1 base, and 9 bases stayed unmatched.

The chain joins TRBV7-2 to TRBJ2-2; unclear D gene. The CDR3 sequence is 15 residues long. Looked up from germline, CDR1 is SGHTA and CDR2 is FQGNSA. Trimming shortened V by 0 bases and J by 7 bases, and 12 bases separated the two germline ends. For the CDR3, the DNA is TGTGCCAGCAGCTTAGCCCGGGCCCTACACGGGGAGCTGTTTTTT. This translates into CASSLARALHGELFF.

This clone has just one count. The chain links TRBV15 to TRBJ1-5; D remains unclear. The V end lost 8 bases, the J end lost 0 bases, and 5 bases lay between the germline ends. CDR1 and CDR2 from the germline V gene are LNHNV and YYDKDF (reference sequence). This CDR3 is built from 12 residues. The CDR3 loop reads CATGNSNQPQHF. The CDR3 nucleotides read TGTGCCACCGGTAATAGCAATCAGCCCCAGCATTTT.

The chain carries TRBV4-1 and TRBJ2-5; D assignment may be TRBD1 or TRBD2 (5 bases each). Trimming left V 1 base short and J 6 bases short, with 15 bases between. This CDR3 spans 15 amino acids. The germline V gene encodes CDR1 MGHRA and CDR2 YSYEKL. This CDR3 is CASSQGGAGSQTQYF. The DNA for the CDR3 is TGCGCCAGCAGCCAAGGAGGGGCTGGGAGCCAGACCCAGTACTTC.

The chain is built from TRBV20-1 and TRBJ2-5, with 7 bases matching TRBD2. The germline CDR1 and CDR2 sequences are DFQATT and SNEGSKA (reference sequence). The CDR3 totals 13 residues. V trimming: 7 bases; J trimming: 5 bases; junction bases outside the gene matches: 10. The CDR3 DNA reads TGCAGTGGAAGTGAGCTAGCGGACGAGACCCAGTACTTC. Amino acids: CSGSELADETQYF.

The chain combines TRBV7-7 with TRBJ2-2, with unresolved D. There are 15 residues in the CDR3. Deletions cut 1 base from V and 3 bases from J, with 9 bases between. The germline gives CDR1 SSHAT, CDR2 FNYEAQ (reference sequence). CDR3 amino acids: CASSLGAPHTGELFF. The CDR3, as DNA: TGTGCCAGCAGCTTAGGGGCTCCCCACACCGGGGAGCTGTTTTTT. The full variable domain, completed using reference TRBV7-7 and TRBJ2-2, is GAGVSQSPRYKVTKRGQDVTLRCDPISSHATLYWYQQALGQGPEFLTYFNYEAQPDKSGLPSDRFSAERPEGSISTLTIQRTEQRDSAMYRCASSLGAPHTGELFFGEGSRLTVL.

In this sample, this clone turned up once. In DNA form, the CDR3 reads TGTGCCAGCAGCCCCGCCGGTCTCGAGACCCAGTACTTC. Its protein product is CASSPAGLETQYF. The chain carries TRBV7-3 and TRBJ2-5, with D uncertain. The ends were cut back, 5 bases at V and 5 bases at J, with 12 bases in the middle. The CDR3 extends over 13 amino acids. From germline, CDR1 is SGHTA and CDR2 FQGTGA. The full variable domain, completed using reference TRBV7-3 and TRBJ2-5, is GAGVSQTPSNKVTEKGKYVELRCDPISGHTALYWYRQSLGQGPEFLIYFQGTGAADDSGLPNDRFFAVRPEGSVSTLKIQRTERGDSAVYLCASSPAGLETQYFGPGTRLLVL.

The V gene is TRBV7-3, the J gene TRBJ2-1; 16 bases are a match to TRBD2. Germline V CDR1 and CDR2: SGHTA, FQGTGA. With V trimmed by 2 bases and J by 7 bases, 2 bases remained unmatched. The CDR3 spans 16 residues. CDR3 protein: CASSLGTSGRGNEQFF. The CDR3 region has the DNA TGTGCCAGCAGCTTAGGGACTAGCGGGAGGGGAAATGAGCAGTTCTTC.